The clone carrying this T cell receptor (beta chain) was seen once. This entry is derived from a study of blood T cell repertoires in COVID-19. Turning to the study itself: The cDNA or gDNA used as material had been derived from T cells, B-cell-depleted T cells, or PBMCs.

The CDR3 has 13 residues. Trimming shortened V by 3 bases and J by 3 bases, and 11 bases separated the two germline ends. Germline-derived CDR1 and CDR2 are GTSNPN and SVGIG (reference sequence). Original methodology: Quantification of nucleated cells was approximated via reference gene primer amplification. Clones were read by immunoSEQ multiplex PCR, and TCRdb kept only the in-frame ones, dropping some. Clone size and the V and J calls come from that table; the DNA yielded D and trimming. The table shows 45,000 to 65,000 clones, with about 90% occurring only once. This receptor was obtained from a human donor in a cohort sampled during active COVID-19. The J gene is TRBJ1-2, the V gene TRBV30; D might be TRBD1 (6 bases). Sequenced input: peripheral blood. The CDR3 nucleotides read TGTGCCTGGAGCGACAGGTGGGACTATGGCTACACCTTC. This translates into CAWSDRWDYGYTF. The full variable domain, its missing parts supplied by reference TRBV30 and TRBJ1-2, is SQTIHQWPATLVQPVGSPLSLECTVEGTSNPNLYWYRQAAGRGLQLLFYSVGIGQISSEVPQNLSASRPQDRQFILSSKKLLLSDSGFYLCAWSDRWDYGYTFGSGTRLTVV.